What follows are 28 T cell receptor beta chains derived from one specimen sequenced in a study of CD8 T cells in Susac syndrome. RNA was extracted with the RNeasy kit, and a quantity of roughly 0.5 to 1 ug was reverse transcribed using random hexamers. TCRdb used MiXCR to reprocess the immunoSEQ multiplex PCR reads, holding one entry per CDR3 protein. The profile covers just over 150,000 distinct CDR3 sequences, with nearly 97% appearing a single time and 0.14% to 0.15% taken by the ten largest. Sequencing used CD8+ T cells from PBMCs. The receptors come from a human donor with multiple sclerosis.

This clonotype was observed a single time. The chain uses TRBV12-5 and TRBJ2-1; 7 nucleotides match TRBD2. V gave up 5 bases and J gave up 12 bases; unmatched junction bases: 4. This CDR3 has 11 amino acids. Looked up from germline, CDR1 is LGHNT and CDR2 is FRNRAP. The CDR3: CASGPSGGQFF. Here the CDR3 DNA reads TGTGCTAGTGGTCCTTCGGGGGGGCAGTTCTTC. Full variable domain (missing parts from reference TRBV12-5 and TRBJ2-1): DARVTQTPRHKVTEMGQEVTMRCQPILGHNTVFWYRQTMMQGLELLAYFRNRAPLDDSGMPKDRFSAEMPDATLATLKIQPSEPRDSAVYFCASGPSGGQFFGPGTRLTVL.

This clonotype was seen only a few times. The rearrangement uses TRBV6-2 or TRBV6-3 and TRBJ2-3; no firm D call. The CDR3 is 11 residues long. Trimming stripped 2 bases from V and 6 bases from J, with 3 bases between. Germline-derived CDR1 and CDR2 are MNHEY and SVGEGT. The CDR3, as DNA: TGTGCCAGCAGTTACGGGGATACGCAGTATTTT. The encoded protein is CASSYGDTQYF.

The CDR3 nucleotides read TGTGCCAGATCGGAGGGTGTTGGGCATTTT. Its translation is CARSEGVGHF. This chain joins TRBV21-1 and TRBJ1-5. TRBV21-1 is designated a pseudogene. The CDR3 consists of 10 residues.

V gene TRBV5-1 combines with J gene TRBJ1-4; TRBD1 aligns across 8 bases. Germline CDR1 is SGHRS and CDR2 is YFSETQ. After removal of 4 bases from V and 12 bases from J, the junction contained 11 bases not matched to a gene. The CDR3 is made up of 14 amino acids. Here the CDR3 reads CASSPQRQGKELFF. The CDR3 DNA follows: TGCGCCAGCAGCCCTCAGCGACAGGGGAAGGAACTGTTTTTT.

This chain joins TRBV4-1 and TRBJ2-3, with TRBD1 matching 8 bases. Germline lookup yields CDR1 MGHRA and CDR2 YSYEKL. CDR3 size: 16 residues. Trimming took 2 bases from V and 6 from J; bases not matched to a gene: 10. The CDR3 bases are TGCGCCAGCAGCCAACCGGGACAGGTTTTGGCGGATACGCAGTATTTT. Residues: CASSQPGQVLADTQYF.

The chain combines TRBV5-4 with TRBJ1-1; D is ambiguous. V gave up 2 bases and J gave up 1 base, with 9 bases separating them. CDR1 is SGHNT and CDR2 is YYREEE in the germline V gene (reference sequence). The CDR3 has 14 residues. The CDR3 region has the DNA TGTGCCAGCAGCTTTGAGTATGGGAACACTGAAGCTTTCTTT. Translated, it gives CASSFEYGNTEAFF.

DNA of the CDR3: TGTGCCAGCAGCCAAGGGTGGACTAGCGGGGGGATAACAGATACGCAGTATTTT. Amino acid sequence: CASSQGWTSGGITDTQYF. The chain couples TRBV4-2 to TRBJ2-3, with 14 bases fitting TRBD2. Trimming removed 1 base from V and 3 bases from J; junction bases left unmatched: 6. Germline V gene data show CDR1 as LGHNA and CDR2 as YNFKEQ. This CDR3 spans 18 amino acids.

V and J are TRBV4-1 and TRBJ1-6, with D possibly being TRBD1 (6 bases). The germline gives CDR1 MGHRA, CDR2 YSYEKL. This CDR3 region has 15 residues. V was cut by 1 base and J by 9 bases, with 13 bases left in between. CDR3 bases: TGCGCCAGCAGCCAAGGGGGACAAGTGGGTTCACCCCTCCACTTT. Its translation: CASSQGGQVGSPLHF.

The genes are TRBV2 and TRBJ2-1, with 10 positions matching TRBD2. CDR1 is SNHLY and CDR2 is FYNNEI in the germline V gene. V lost 8 bases, J lost 6 bases, and 10 bases stayed unmatched. This CDR3 has 15 amino acids. CDR3: CASDAGTSVPNEQFF. The CDR3 region has the DNA TGTGCCAGCGATGCCGGGACTAGCGTGCCCAATGAGCAGTTCTTC.

The rearrangement uses TRBV7-9 and TRBJ2-7; 8 nucleotides line up with TRBD1. Per germline, CDR1 SEHNR and CDR2 FQNEAQ (reference sequence). CDR3 size: 16 residues. V lost 5 bases, J lost 4 bases, and 13 bases stayed unmatched. CDR3 in amino acids: CASSLFSGTGAYEQYV. In DNA, the CDR3 is TGTGCCAGCAGCCTATTCTCCGGGACAGGAGCTTACGAGCAGTACGTC.

In this sample, this clonotype turned up once. The chain employs TRBV29-1 and TRBJ2-1; a weak D match, TRBD1 (6 bases). CDR1 is SQVTM, CDR2 ANQGSEA, per germline. This CDR3 comprises 11 residues. V lost 6 bases and J lost 7, with 10 bases in between. CDR3 protein: CSVVRGNEQFF. The DNA for the CDR3 is TGCAGCGTGGTCAGGGGTAATGAGCAGTTCTTC.

The J gene is TRBJ1-2, the V gene TRBV18; D is perhaps TRBD1 (5 bases). The CDR3 runs to 14 residues. CDR1 and CDR2 (germline): KGHSH, LQKENI. The ends were cut back, 3 bases at V and 5 bases at J, with 13 bases in the middle. The CDR3 protein is CASSPKDRPYGYTF. In DNA form, the CDR3 reads TGTGCCAGCTCACCGAAAGACAGACCTTATGGCTACACCTTC.

V gene TRBV30 combines with J gene TRBJ1-4, with a tentative D call TRBD1 (5 bases). Germline lookup yields CDR1 GTSNPN and CDR2 SVGIG (reference sequence). Trimming removed 0 bases at V and 8 bases at J, with 16 bases between. The CDR3 has 15 amino acids. As DNA, the CDR3 is TGTGCCTGGAGTGTACAGGCAGGGTGGAAAGAAAAACTGTTTTTT. It specifies CAWSVQAGWKEKLFF.

This chain links TRBV9 with TRBJ1-1; D unclear. Looked up from germline, CDR1 is SGDLS and CDR2 is YYNGEE. V lost 0 bases and J lost 14, with 14 bases in between. This CDR3 has 12 residues. The CDR3 DNA follows: TGTGCCAGCAGCGTAGTGGATGATCATCGGTTCTTT. This sequence encodes CASSVVDDHRFF.

The chain is built from TRBV13 and TRBJ2-1; D is undetermined. Trimming shortened V by 1 base and J by 0 bases, and 7 bases separated the two germline ends. CDR3 length: 15 amino acids. The germline V gene encodes CDR1 PRHDT and CDR2 FYEKMQ (reference sequence). Written as DNA, the CDR3 is TGTGCCAGCAGCTTAGAGGCCAGCTCCTACAATGAGCAGTTCTTC. Translating it yields CASSLEASSYNEQFF.

The genes are TRBV29-1 and TRBJ2-5; weak D call: TRBD1 (5 bases). Germline V gene lookup returns CDR1 SQVTM and CDR2 ANQGSEA. The germline V and J ends were trimmed by 8 bases and 4 bases, with 11 bases remaining between them. CDR3 length: 11 residues. The CDR3, as DNA: TGCAGCTCCCAGGGTGGAGAGACCCAGTACTTC. It is translated as CSSQGGETQYF.

This chain links TRBV5-6 with TRBJ2-7, with D uncertain. Germline loops: CDR1 SGHDT, CDR2 YYEEEE. The CDR3 extends over 11 amino acids. The germline V and J ends were trimmed by 3 bases and 6 bases, with 7 bases remaining between them. CDR3 nucleotides: TGTGCCAGCAGCTCCTATGGCGAGCAGTACTTC. It is translated as CASSSYGEQYF.

This chain links TRBV24-1 with TRBJ2-3, with 8 bases fitting TRBD1. This CDR3 spans 17 amino acids. Germline V gene lookup returns CDR1 KGHDR and CDR2 SFDVKD. Trimming removed 4 bases from V and 6 bases from J; junction bases left unmatched: 14. Here the CDR3 DNA reads TGTGCCACCAGTGAGGGCCGGACAGGGACCCTCCGGGATACGCAGTATTTT. Translated, it gives CATSEGRTGTLRDTQYF.

The V and J genes are TRBV7-9 and TRBJ2-5; no clear D. With 0 bases removed from V and 4 bases from J, the gap between germline ends came to 3 bases. Germline CDR1 SEHNR, CDR2 FQNEAQ (reference sequence). The CDR3 is 12 amino acids. The CDR3 DNA sequence: TGTGCCAGCAGCTTAGCCCCAGAGACCCAGTACTTC. Its translation: CASSLAPETQYF. Variable domain in full (rest from reference TRBV7-9 and TRBJ2-5): DTGVSQNPRHKITKRGQNVTFRCDPISEHNRLYWYRQTLGQGPEFLTYFQNEAQLEKSRLLSDRFSAERPKGSFSTLEIQRTEQGDSAMYLCASSLAPETQYFGPGTRLLVL.

V gene TRBV27 combines with J gene TRBJ1-5; D is unclear. CDR1 is MNHEY and CDR2 is SMNVEV in the germline V gene (reference sequence). V lost 3 bases, J lost 7 bases, and 13 bases lay in between. The CDR3 sequence is 14 residues long. CDR3 in DNA: TGTGCCAGCAGTTTGAGGACGGGGTGGCAGCCCCAGCATTTT. It specifies CASSLRTGWQPQHF.

The chain combines TRBV6-2 or TRBV6-3 with TRBJ1-6; no clear D gene. CDR1 MNHEY and CDR2 SVGEGT come from the germline V gene. The CDR3 has 14 amino acids. Trimming took off 0 bases at V and 7 bases at J, with 7 bases between the two ends. The CDR3 reads CASSYSNSNSPLHF. In nucleotides, the CDR3 is TGTGCCAGCAGTTACTCGAACAGCAATTCACCCCTCCACTTT.

The rearrangement links TRBV7-9 to TRBJ2-7, with 8 bases identical to TRBD1. Looked up from germline, CDR1 is SEHNR and CDR2 is FQNEAQ (reference sequence). This CDR3 spans 13 amino acids. With 8 bases clipped from V and 5 bases from J, the junction kept 8 bases outside the gene matches. The CDR3 DNA is TGTGCCAGCTCCCTTGGGACAGGTGACGAGCAGTACGTC. It is translated as CASSLGTGDEQYV.

The chain employs TRBV29-1 and TRBJ1-2; 9 nucleotides match TRBD1. The length of the CDR3 is 19 residues. Trimming took 0 bases from V and 4 from J; bases not matched to a gene: 18. Germline-derived CDR1 and CDR2 are SQVTM and ANQGSEA. CDR3 sequence (DNA): TGCAGCGTTGAAGAGCCAGAGTTCGGGACAGGGTCCCCTGCCTATGGCTACACCTTC. Its translation: CSVEEPEFGTGSPAYGYTF.

The V call is TRBV13, the J call TRBJ1-2; TRBD1 is a possible D gene (5 bases). CDR1 is PRHDT, CDR2 FYEKMQ, per germline (reference sequence). This CDR3 region has 15 residues. V was trimmed by 0 bases and J by 5 bases, leaving 13 bases between them. The CDR3, as DNA: TGTGCCAGCAGCTTAGGCCGCAGGGATGGATATGGCTACACCTTC. Residues: CASSLGRRDGYGYTF.

This clonotype was detected only once. The genes are TRBV15 and TRBJ2-3; D remains unclear. The CDR3 totals 13 residues. CDR1 LNHNV and CDR2 YYDKDF come from the germline V gene (reference sequence). The V gene lost 0 bases and the J gene lost 0 bases, with 1 base spanning the gap. This chain's CDR3 is CATSRDSTDTQYF. CDR3 in DNA: TGTGCCACCAGCAGAGACAGCACAGATACGCAGTATTTT.

V gene TRBV6-6 combines with J gene TRBJ2-7; D is ambiguous. Trimming took off 2 bases at V and 3 bases at J, with 8 bases between the two ends. The CDR3 contains 13 residues. Germline CDR1 is MNHNY and CDR2 is SVGAGI (reference sequence). CDR3 bases: TGTGCCAGCAGTTACGGGCACATCTACGAGCAGTACTTC. Translation gives CASSYGHIYEQYF.

Note on this clonotype: Compared with germline, one end of the junction differs, possibly owing to a read error. The rearrangement links TRBV12-3 or TRBV12-4 to TRBJ1-5, with 8 bases matching TRBD1. The CDR3 is 13 amino acids. CDR3 sequence reads: CASSLEDPGDRSF. The CDR3 DNA reads as TGTGCCAGCAGTTTGGAGGACCCTGGGGACAGGAGTTTT.

The chain carries TRBV6-5 and TRBJ2-7; D call uncertain. Germline V gives CDR1 MNHEY, CDR2 SVGAGI. With 4 bases removed from V and 3 bases from J, the gap between germline ends came to 10 bases. This CDR3 has 13 residues. The CDR3 region has the DNA TGTGCCAGCAGTTTCAGTTCGGGCTACGAGCAGTACGTC. It codes for CASSFSSGYEQYV.